These 27 T cell receptor beta chains share one sample of origin, sequenced in a study of CD8+CD57+ T cells in acquired aplastic anemia. TCR beta VDJ and CDR3 profiling used genomic DNA as template. Each CDR3 protein gets one entry after TCRdb re-called the reads with MiXCR. The top ten clones hold less than 40% of a sample with roughly 51,000 distinct CDR3 sequences, about three quarters of them seen once. Sequencing input: sorted CD4+, CD8+, or CD8+CD57+ T cells (not recorded which) from PBMCs. These receptors came from a human donor in good health, serving as a control.

The chain combines TRBV19 with TRBJ2-3, with TRBD1 identical over 11 bases. V lost 3 bases to trimming and J lost 8 bases; unmatched junction nucleotides: 4. CDR3 length: 14 amino acids. Germline-derived CDR1 and CDR2 are LNHDA and SQIVND (reference sequence). As DNA, the CDR3 is TGTGCCAGTAGTATCGGTGGGACAGGGGGTACGCAGTATTTT. Protein sequence: CASSIGGTGGTQYF.

V and J are TRBV24-1 and TRBJ2-7, with D maybe TRBD2 (7 bases). From germline, CDR1 is KGHDR and CDR2 SFDVKD. Trimming removed 7 bases from V and 3 bases from J, with 12 bases in between. This CDR3 is 13 amino acids long. CDR3 sequence (DNA): TGTGCCACCAGAGGGGGGGATAACTACGAGCAGTACTTC. It encodes CATRGGDNYEQYF.

The chain links TRBV10-3 to TRBJ2-1; D is unresolved. V lost 2 bases and J 8 bases, leaving 4 bases between the germline ends. The CDR3 extends over 11 amino acids. CDR1 ENHRY and CDR2 SYGVKD come from the germline V gene. CDR3 DNA: TGTGCCATCAGTGAGGTCCATGAGCAGTTCTTC. It is translated as CAISEVHEQFF.

The chain carries TRBV14 and TRBJ2-7; the D is unclear. This CDR3 region has 12 residues. The V gene's germline CDR1 is SGHDN and CDR2 FVKESK. Trimming shortened V by 5 bases and J by 4 bases, and 9 bases separated the two germline ends. CDR3 loop: CASSKVGYEQYF. The CDR3 DNA is TGTGCCAGCAGCAAAGTCGGTTACGAGCAGTACTTC. Full variable domain (missing parts from reference TRBV14 and TRBJ2-7): EAGVTQFPSHSVIEKGQTVTLRCDPISGHDNLYWYRRVMGKEIKFLLHFVKESKQDESGMPNNRFLAERTGGTYSTLKVQPAELEDSGVYFCASSKVGYEQYFGPGTRLTVT.

The gene calls are TRBV15 and TRBJ2-7, with 8 bases aligning to TRBD1. V trimming: 8 bases; J trimming: 2 bases; junction bases outside the gene matches: 5. The germline V gene encodes CDR1 LNHNV and CDR2 YYDKDF (reference sequence). The CDR3 consists of 13 residues. In DNA, the CDR3 is TGTGCCACCGGACAGGGACTTACCTACGAGCAGTACGTC. It yields the protein CATGQGLTYEQYV.

The chain joins TRBV10-3 to TRBJ1-2, with no clear D. This CDR3 comprises 12 residues. The germline V gene encodes CDR1 ENHRY and CDR2 SYGVKD. Trimming removed 2 bases at V and 6 bases at J, with 7 bases between. CDR3 region: CAISEVRDGYTF. The CDR3 region has the DNA TGTGCCATCAGTGAGGTGCGGGATGGCTACACCTTC.

The chain has TRBV2 and TRBJ1-2, with D perhaps TRBD1 (5 bases). The CDR3 has 11 residues. Germline values: CDR1 SNHLY, CDR2 FYNNEI. With 10 bases removed from V and 4 bases from J, the gap between germline ends came to 10 bases. In DNA form, the CDR3 reads TGTGCCACATCGGACATCTATGGCTACACCTTC. Its translation is CATSDIYGYTF.

This rearrangement joins TRBV20-1 to TRBJ2-7, with TRBD1 matching 9 bases. V dropped 6 bases and J dropped 5; count of bases not matched to a gene: 11. CDR1 DFQATT and CDR2 SNEGSKA come from the germline V gene (reference sequence). CDR3 length: 14 amino acids. The CDR3 here is CSAQNGTGINEQYF. In DNA form, the CDR3 reads TGCAGTGCCCAAAACGGGACAGGGATTAACGAGCAGTACTTC.

The V gene is TRBV20-1, the J gene TRBJ1-1; D is uncertain. The CDR3 totals 12 residues. Deletions cut 1 base from V and 3 bases from J, with 6 bases between. Germline CDR1 and CDR2: DFQATT and SNEGSKA (reference sequence). In DNA form, the CDR3 reads TGCAGTGCTAGAGTGGAGGACACTGAAGCTTTCTTT. Residues: CSARVEDTEAFF.

This clonotype was picked up many times. V usage is TRBV7-9 and J usage is TRBJ2-7; D is ambiguous. Germline loops: CDR1 SEHNR, CDR2 FQNEAQ (reference sequence). This CDR3 has 12 residues. V was shortened by 4 bases and J by 3 bases, with 7 bases between the two germline ends. The CDR3 here is CASSSYSYEQYF. The CDR3 DNA sequence: TGTGCCAGCAGCTCTTACAGCTACGAGCAGTACTTC.

This sequence joins TRBV2 and TRBJ1-6; D is unresolved. V shed 3 bases and J shed 8 bases, with 11 bases lying between them. The CDR3 covers 14 residues. Germline-derived CDR1 and CDR2 are SNHLY and FYNNEI. The CDR3 protein is CASSDRGPYSPLHF. The DNA for the CDR3 is TGTGCCAGCAGTGATCGCGGTCCGTATTCACCCCTCCACTTT.

The genes are TRBV2 and TRBJ1-2; 8 bases are shared with TRBD1. V dropped 8 bases and J dropped 8; count of bases not matched to a gene: 7. This CDR3 contains 12 residues. The germline V gene encodes CDR1 SNHLY and CDR2 FYNNEI. In DNA form, the CDR3 reads TGTGCCAGCGAGACCGGGACAGGAGGCTACACCTTC. Translation gives CASETGTGGYTF.

This chain links TRBV19 with TRBJ1-3, with unresolved D. The V gene lost 3 bases and the J gene lost 7 bases, with 16 bases spanning the gap. Germline-derived CDR1 and CDR2 are LNHDA and SQIVND (reference sequence). This CDR3 contains 15 residues. CDR3 amino acids: CASSISPGNGNTIYF. The CDR3 DNA sequence: TGTGCCAGTAGTATCTCTCCGGGGAACGGGAACACCATATATTTT.

V is TRBV4-1 and J is TRBJ2-5; TRBD1 matches 11 bases. J lost 2 bases, V lost 5 bases, and 7 bases had no gene match. The CDR3 spans 16 residues. Germline CDR1 and CDR2: MGHRA and YSYEKL. CDR3 bases: TGCGCCAGCAGCAACCGGACAGGGGGCTGGCAAGAGACCCAGTACTTC. It yields the protein CASSNRTGGWQETQYF.

On this clonotype: Germline is not matched at one junction end, which may reflect a read error. The gene calls are TRBV10-3 and TRBJ1-2, with 7 bases fitting TRBD1. Germline values: CDR1 ENHRY, CDR2 SYGVKD. This CDR3 contains 13 residues. In DNA form, the CDR3 reads TGTGCCATCGGTGACCTGGACAGGCGCGGCTACACCTTC. Its protein is CAIGDLDRRGYTF.

The chain combines TRBV29-1 with TRBJ2-5, with TRBD1 as a possible D gene (6 bases). V was trimmed by 3 bases and J by 4 bases, leaving 15 bases between them. Looked up from germline, CDR1 is SQVTM and CDR2 is ANQGSEA. The CDR3 contains 14 residues. The CDR3 bases are TGCAGCGTTGAGGGGTGGACAGTCGGAGAGACCCAGTACTTC. This encodes CSVEGWTVGETQYF.

The rearrangement links TRBV15 to TRBJ1-5; D is undetermined. The CDR3 consists of 15 residues. Germline lookup yields CDR1 LNHNV and CDR2 YYDKDF (reference sequence). V was pared by 0 bases and J by 7 bases, with 13 bases between. In DNA, the CDR3 is TGTGCCACCAGCAGAGATGGGTTACTTTTGCAGCCCCAGCATTTT. Translation gives CATSRDGLLLQPQHF.

This clonotype was seen a handful of times. This rearrangement joins TRBV7-6 to TRBJ2-6; 9 bases are a match to TRBD1. Germline V CDR1 and CDR2: SGHVS, FNYEAQ. V shed 4 bases and J 3 bases; nucleotides not matched to a gene: 13. The CDR3 has 19 residues. The CDR3 coding sequence is TGTGCCAGCAGCTCCCGCAACGACAGGGGGAAAGGTGGGGCCAACGTCCTGACTTTC. As protein: CASSSRNDRGKGGANVLTF.

This clonotype was observed a few times. The chain uses TRBV7-6 and TRBJ2-7; a weak D match, TRBD1 (6 bases). Germline V gene data show CDR1 as SGHVS and CDR2 as FNYEAQ. This CDR3 region has 13 residues. With 3 bases removed from V and 2 bases from J, the gap between germline ends came to 8 bases. CDR3 sequence (DNA): TGTGCCAGCAGCTTGGACAGAGCCTACGAGCAGTACTTC. Translation gives CASSLDRAYEQYF.

This clonotype is a singleton in its sample. The gene calls are TRBV7-2 and TRBJ1-1; D is possibly TRBD1 (5 bases). Trimming stripped 0 bases from V and 5 bases from J, with 16 bases between. CDR3 size: 16 residues. The germline V gene encodes CDR1 SGHTA and CDR2 FQGNSA. Here the CDR3 DNA reads TGTGCCAGCAGCTTAGCGCAGGGTTGGTTGGGGACTGAAGCTTTCTTT. It specifies CASSLAQGWLGTEAFF.

The CDR3: CASSRPTGTDTQYF. For the CDR3, the DNA is TGTGCCAGCAGCCGACCGACCGGCACAGATACGCAGTATTTT. This sequence joins TRBV4-2 and TRBJ2-3, with D uncertain. CDR1 and CDR2 from the germline V gene are LGHNA and YNFKEQ. Trimming took off 4 bases at V and 1 base at J, with 9 bases between the two ends. The CDR3 has 14 amino acids.

The genes are TRBV29-1 and TRBJ2-3; 7 nucleotides line up with TRBD2. Germline V lookup: CDR1 SQVTM, CDR2 ANQGSEA. The V and J ends lost 6 bases and 3 bases, in that order; junction bases with no gene match: 6. The CDR3 spans 13 residues. The CDR3 sequence: CSVRSGTTDTQYF. DNA of the CDR3: TGCAGCGTAAGGAGCGGGACTACAGATACGCAGTATTTT.

This clonotype was detected only a few times. The rearrangement joins TRBV24-1 to TRBJ2-7; D is uncertain. The CDR3 is made up of 13 amino acids. Germline CDR1 and CDR2: KGHDR and SFDVKD. V dropped 3 bases and J dropped 3 bases, with 8 bases sitting between them. The CDR3 nucleotides read TGTGCCACCAGTGATGTCAGTGGCTACGAGCAGTACTTC. Residues: CATSDVSGYEQYF.

The rearrangement uses TRBV15 and TRBJ1-2; 7 bases agree with TRBD1. From germline, CDR1 is LNHNV and CDR2 YYDKDF (reference sequence). V shed 0 bases and J 4 bases; nucleotides not matched to a gene: 14. There are 18 residues in the CDR3. Written as DNA, the CDR3 is TGTGCCACCAGCAGAGACCGGGACAGAGAGATTCTGGTCTATGGCTACACCTTC. Amino acids: CATSRDRDREILVYGYTF.

The chain carries TRBV2 and TRBJ1-1, with TRBD1 matching 9 bases. This CDR3 region has 14 residues. Trimming cost V 2 bases and J 3 bases; bases outside gene matches: 1. The germline CDR1 and CDR2 sequences are SNHLY and FYNNEI. This CDR3 reads CASSETGGYTEAFF. Written as DNA, the CDR3 is TGTGCCAGCAGTGAAACAGGGGGCTACACTGAAGCTTTCTTT.

The gene calls are TRBV10-1 and TRBJ2-7; a weak D match, TRBD2 (6 bases). The CDR3 contains 11 residues. Per the germline V gene, CDR1 is WNHNN and CDR2 is SYGVQD (reference sequence). In DNA form, the CDR3 reads TGTGCCGGAGGGGAGTTCTACGAGCAGTACGTC. Encoded protein: CAGGEFYEQYV.

DNA of the CDR3: TGCAGCGGACAGGTCGCTGGGGACACTGAAGCTTTCTTT. Translating it yields CSGQVAGDTEAFF. This rearrangement joins TRBV29-1 to TRBJ1-1; perhaps TRBD1 as D (6 bases). The CDR3 loop spans 13 amino acids. Germline V gene lookup returns CDR1 SQVTM and CDR2 ANQGSEA. Trimming removed 7 bases from V and 3 bases from J, with 15 bases in between.